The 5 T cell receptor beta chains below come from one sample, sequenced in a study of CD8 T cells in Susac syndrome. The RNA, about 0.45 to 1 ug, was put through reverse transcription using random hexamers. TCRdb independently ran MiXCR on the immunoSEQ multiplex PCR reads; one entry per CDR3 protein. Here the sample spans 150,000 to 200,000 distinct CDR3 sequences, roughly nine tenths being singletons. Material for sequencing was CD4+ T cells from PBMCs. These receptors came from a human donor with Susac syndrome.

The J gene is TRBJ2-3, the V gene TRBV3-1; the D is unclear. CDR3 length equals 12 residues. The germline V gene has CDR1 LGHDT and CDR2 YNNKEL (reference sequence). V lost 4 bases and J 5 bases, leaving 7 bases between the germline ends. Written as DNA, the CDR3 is TGTGCCAGCAGCCCCCTGGGAGATACGCAGTATTTT. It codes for CASSPLGDTQYF.

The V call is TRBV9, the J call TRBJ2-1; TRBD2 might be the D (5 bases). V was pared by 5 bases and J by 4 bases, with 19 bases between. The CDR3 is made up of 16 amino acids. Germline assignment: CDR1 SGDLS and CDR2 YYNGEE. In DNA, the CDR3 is TGTGCCAGCAGTTACACTGTTTCTCGGGGATACAATGAGCAGTTCTTC. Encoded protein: CASSYTVSRGYNEQFF.

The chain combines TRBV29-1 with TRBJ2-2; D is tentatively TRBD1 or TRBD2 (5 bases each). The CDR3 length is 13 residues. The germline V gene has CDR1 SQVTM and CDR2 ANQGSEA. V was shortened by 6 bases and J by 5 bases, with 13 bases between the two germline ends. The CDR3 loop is CSVGYGGTGELFF. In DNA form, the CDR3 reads TGCAGCGTGGGTTATGGGGGTACCGGGGAGCTGTTTTTT.

CDR3 loop: CASNPTPGTGSREQYF. The DNA for the CDR3 is TGTGCCAGTAACCCAACCCCCGGGACAGGTTCGCGGGAGCAGTACTTC. J is TRBJ2-7 and V is TRBV19; 8 bases agree with TRBD1. V shed 7 bases, J shed 7 bases, and the junction held 18 bases outside the gene matches. This CDR3 region has 16 residues. Germline V lookup: CDR1 LNHDA, CDR2 SQIVND (reference sequence).

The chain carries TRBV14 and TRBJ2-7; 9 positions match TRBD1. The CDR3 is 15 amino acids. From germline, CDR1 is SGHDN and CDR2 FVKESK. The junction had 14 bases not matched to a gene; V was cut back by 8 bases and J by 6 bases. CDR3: CASAGLGTGKGEQYF. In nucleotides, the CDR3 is TGTGCCAGCGCTGGATTAGGGACAGGGAAAGGCGAGCAGTACTTC.